The clone carrying this T cell receptor (beta chain) turned up a few times. Its antigen remains unidentified. The data were obtained in a study of beta chain features in type 1 diabetes. For the study at large: The patients were much like the healthy donors in age, gender and cell yields. Whole-study findings and limits: People with Type 1 diabetes carried modestly yet significantly shorter TCRB CDR3s in all four CD4+ subsets.

Germline-derived CDR1 and CDR2 are MNHNY and SVGAGI (reference sequence). Trimming stripped 2 bases from V and 5 bases from J, with 13 bases between. This CDR3 region has 14 residues. cDNA synthesis used the whole RNA isolate, giving expressed TCRB sequences. Sequencing used immunoSEQ multiplex PCR; TCRdb keeps in-frame clones, though not all of them. Among about 99,000 clones listed, roughly 28% were seen once. Material for sequencing was central memory CD4+ T cells from blood. The V gene is TRBV6-6, the J gene TRBJ2-7; a possible D gene is TRBD1 (6 bases). This TCR was recovered from a woman aged 18-29 years with type 1 diabetes. DNA for the CDR3: TGTGCCAGCAGTTACAAGGGGGAGCACCACGAGCAGTACTTC. This encodes CASSYKGEHHEQYF.